What follows are 9 T cell receptor beta chains derived from one specimen sequenced in a study of breast tumors, draining lymph nodes, adjacent tissues. TCRdb recomputed calls from the multiplex PCR reads with MiXCR, one row per CDR3 protein. The table shows some 230,000 distinct CDR3 sequences, with less than 35% occurring only once. Samples came from axillary lymph nodes draining the breast cancer. The sequenced sample was axillary lymph node tissue. These receptors all stem from a female donor with breast cancer. Some clones in this sample may be carry-over from other donors' samples.

The chain joins TRBV2 to TRBJ2-1; 8 bases are a match to TRBD2. Germline V gives CDR1 SNHLY, CDR2 FYNNEI. The CDR3 has 15 residues. The junction had 6 bases not matched to a gene; V was cut back by 6 bases and J by 2 bases. This CDR3 reads CASRELAVTYNEQFF. CDR3 nucleotides: TGTGCCAGCAGGGAACTAGCGGTGACCTACAATGAGCAGTTCTTC.

This clonotype was observed at least ten times. CDR3 amino acids: CSAKPSGGGRNTGELFF. For the CDR3, the DNA is TGCAGTGCTAAGCCTAGCGGGGGGGGCCGGAACACCGGGGAGCTGTTTTTT. J is TRBJ2-2 and V is TRBV20-1; 12 nucleotides line up with TRBD2. Germline CDR1 reads DFQATT; CDR2 reads SNEGSKA (reference sequence). The CDR3 spans 17 residues. Losses at the gene ends were 4 bases for V and 1 base for J; bases not matched to a gene: 7.

Comment on this clonotype: Sequence at one end of the junction differs from germline and may be a read error. This chain links TRBV4-2 with TRBJ1-2; D is unresolved. Germline loops: CDR1 LGHNA, CDR2 YNFKEQ. The CDR3 is 13 residues long. The CDR3 bases are TGTGCCAGCAGTGGAGGGCAGGACTATGGCCACACCTTC. As protein: CASSGGQDYGHTF.

In this sample, this clonotype turned up many times. This rearrangement joins TRBV14 to TRBJ1-2; no clear D gene. V gave up 6 bases and J gave up 4 bases, with 9 bases separating them. CDR1 and CDR2 from the germline V gene are SGHDN and FVKESK. The CDR3 covers 12 residues. The CDR3 protein is CASSQAAYGYTF. The DNA of the CDR3 is TGTGCCAGCAGTCAGGCCGCCTATGGCTACACCTTC.

This clonotype showed up many times. This chain joins TRBV6-1 and TRBJ2-7; D ambiguous. From germline, CDR1 is MNHNS and CDR2 SASEGT. The CDR3 is made up of 14 amino acids. The germline V and J ends were trimmed by 3 bases and 1 base, with 10 bases remaining between them. In DNA form, the CDR3 reads TGTGCCAGCAGTGATCGGCTAGTTTCCTACGAGCAGTACTTC. This gives the protein CASSDRLVSYEQYF.

This clonotype has just a few counts. The V and J genes are TRBV19 and TRBJ2-1; possibly TRBD2 for D (7 bases). From germline, CDR1 is LNHDA and CDR2 SQIVND (reference sequence). V was clipped by 6 bases and J by 0 bases, with 15 bases between them. The CDR3 is 16 amino acids. The CDR3 protein is CASSPKGGGSYNEQFF. CDR3 nucleotide sequence: TGTGCCAGTAGCCCCAAGGGGGGGGGCTCCTACAATGAGCAGTTCTTC.

This clonotype was seen ten or more times. This chain joins TRBV6-6 and TRBJ1-4; 11 bases are shared with TRBD1. Germline CDR1 reads MNHNY; CDR2 reads SVGAGI (reference sequence). This CDR3 has 16 residues. V dropped 3 bases and J dropped 11; count of bases not matched to a gene: 11. The CDR3 coding sequence is TGTGCCAGCAGTTATTGGGGGACAGGGGGGAGGCGGAAACTGTTTTTT. Amino acid sequence: CASSYWGTGGRRKLFF.

This clonotype showed up many times. The gene calls are TRBV5-1 and TRBJ2-1, with TRBD1 matching 12 bases. The germline gives CDR1 SGHRS, CDR2 YFSETQ. CDR3 length: 16 residues. V trimming: 3 bases; J trimming: 7 bases; junction bases outside the gene matches: 8. Here the CDR3 DNA reads TGCGCCAGCAGCTGGGTCGGGGACAGGGGGCGAAATGAGCAGTTCTTC. Its translation: CASSWVGDRGRNEQFF.

The V and J genes are TRBV19 and TRBJ2-1; 11 bases are a match to TRBD2. The CDR3 consists of 16 residues. After removal of 6 bases from V and 4 bases from J, the junction contained 8 bases not matched to a gene. Germline V lookup: CDR1 LNHDA, CDR2 SQIVND (reference sequence). CDR3 amino acids: CASSNSLAGAYNEQFF. CDR3 nucleotides: TGTGCCAGTAGCAACTCACTAGCGGGAGCTTACAATGAGCAGTTCTTC.